This TCR beta chain was retrieved from a study of blood T cell repertoires in COVID-19. The overall study: Acute and convalescent COVID-19 specimens originated in the United States, Italy and Spain. From T cells, B-cell-depleted T cells, or PBMCs came the material, which was cDNA or gDNA.

Per the original data handling: Scientists estimated how many nucleated cells there were by amplifying reference gene primers. The repertoire was sequenced with immunoSEQ multiplex PCR; TCRdb's copy has only in-frame clones and lacks some. V, J and clone size were drawn from that table, and D and trimming were deduced from the DNA. The data hold nearly 70,000 clones, with approximately 90% observed a single time. Per the germline V gene, CDR1 is LGHDT and CDR2 is YNNKEL (reference sequence). V gave up 0 bases and J gave up 3 bases, with 11 bases separating them. The length of the CDR3 is 15 residues. This clone was counted only a few times.

The receptor's source is a woman in her seventies with acute or convalescent COVID-19. The V gene is TRBV3-1 (or the pseudogene TRBV3-2), the J gene TRBJ1-2; D is unclear. Sequencing input: peripheral blood. CDR3: CASSQEARSDYGYTF. For the CDR3, the DNA is TGTGCCAGCAGCCAAGAGGCCCGATCCGACTATGGCTACACCTTC.